This is a list of T cell receptor beta chains from one sample in a study of cytomegalovirus exposure and HLA in healthy donors. This table comes from immunoSEQ multiplex PCR, and its TCRdb copy is limited to in-frame clones, with some not included. The sample holds over 80,000 clones; 73% are singletons and the top ten take under 4.5%. The sequenced sample was PBMCs. These TCRs come from a man aged 40-49 years in good health and CMV-seronegative. Each CDR3 is given with its conserved first and last residue. A D gene is named only where the DNA matches it firmly. Not every row has a clone size; where given, it reads once, few, many or a size class.

>TRBD1|TRBJ1-2|.|TRBV7-2
TGTGCCAGCAGCCGGGACAGGGGCTCTACTAACTATGGCTACACCTTC
CASSRDRGSTNYGYTF
>.|TRBJ2-1|.|TRBV7-6
TGTGCCAGCAGCTTGTGGAATCAGGGGCAGTTCTTC
CASSLWNQGQFF
>TRBD2|TRBJ2-1|.|TRBV4-1
TGCGCCAGCAGCCACCCACAAGCGGGGGCCGTCTACAATGAGCAGTTCTTC
CASSHPQAGAVYNEQFF
>TRBD2|TRBJ2-5|.|TRBV7-6
TGTGCCAGCAGCTCGGGACTAGGGGAGGTGGCCCAGTACTTC
CASSSGLGEVAQYF
>TRBD1|TRBJ1-5|few|TRBV4-3
TGCGCCAGCAGCCAGGACTCCGACAGGGATCAGCCCCAGCATTTT
CASSQDSDRDQPQHF
>.|TRBJ1-5|.|TRBV4-1
TGCGCCAGCAGCCAAGCACAGGGCCATCAGCCCCAGCATTTT
CASSQAQGHQPQHF
>.|TRBJ1-6|few|TRBV4-3
TGCGCCAGCAGAGGAGGCGGGTCGAGCTCCTATAATTCACCCCTCCACTTT
CASRGGGSSSYNSPLHF
>.|TRBJ2-1|many|TRBV27
TGTGCCAGCAGTTTAAGTCCGGGAGAGCAGTTCTTC
CASSLSPGEQFF
>TRBD2|TRBJ2-2|.|TRBV5-1
TGCGCCAGCAGCTCTAGCGGTAACACCGGGGAGCTGTTTTTT
CASSSSGNTGELFF
>TRBD2|TRBJ2-1|.|TRBV7-8
TGTGCCAGCAGCAGGGGACTAGCGGAGTACAATGAGCAGTTCTTC
CASSRGLAEYNEQFF
>TRBD1|TRBJ2-5|.|TRBV7-9
TGTGCCAGCAGCCCAGGGACAGGGGGCCTTGAGACCCAGTACTTC
CASSPGTGGLETQYF
>.|TRBJ2-3|.|TRBV2
TGTGCCAGCACCTTGCCATGGAGTGGCACAGATACGCAGTATTTT
CASTLPWSGTDTQYF
>TRBD1|TRBJ2-1|.|TRBV7-9
TGTGCCAGCAGCGAGGGGACAGGGGACCCCGATGAGCAGTTCTTC
CASSEGTGDPDEQFF
>TRBD2|TRBJ2-1|.|TRBV6-5
TGTGCCAGCCCCCCGCCGGGACTAGAACGTGAGCAGTTCTTC
CASPPPGLEREQFF
>.|TRBJ2-5|once|TRBV7-3
TGTGCCAGCAGCTTAAACGGGTTTGGAAAGACCCAGTACTTC
CASSLNGFGKTQYF
>TRBD1|TRBJ2-7|.|TRBV7-9
TGTGCCAGCAGCGGGTCCGGGACAGGGGTCTCCTACGAGCAGTACTTC
CASSGSGTGVSYEQYF
>TRBD1|TRBJ1-4|.|TRBV5-1
TGCGCCAGCAGCGCGGGGGACAGGGGAGGAAAACTGTTTTTT
CASSAGDRGGKLFF
>TRBD2|TRBJ2-7|.|TRBV5-1
TGCGCCAGCAGCCCCGGGGGGGGGATCTCCTACGAGCAGTACTTC
CASSPGGGISYEQYF
>TRBD1|TRBJ2-7|.|TRBV2
TGTGCCAGCAGCAAACAGGGGTTGAACGAGCAGTACTTC
CASSKQGLNEQYF
>.|TRBJ1-2|.|TRBV25-1
TGTGCCAGCAGTGCGACAGGCATCTATGGCTACACCTTC
CASSATGIYGYTF
>.|TRBJ2-7|.|TRBV7-8
TGTGCCAGCAGCTCATATCGGACAGCCACCTACGAGCAGTACTTC
CASSSYRTATYEQYF
>TRBD2|TRBJ2-5|.|TRBV7-8
TGTGCCAGCAGCTTAGGACTAATTGGGGGGGTTTATGAGACCCAGTACTTC
CASSLGLIGGVYETQYF
>TRBD1|TRBJ1-2|few|TRBV2
TGTGCCAGCAGTGAGACAGGGGGAATTTATGGCTACACCTTC
CASSETGGIYGYTF
>TRBD1|TRBJ1-5|.|TRBV7-9
TGTGCCAGCAGCTTAACAGGGGGCTTAAATCAGCCCCAGCATTTT
CASSLTGGLNQPQHF
>TRBD2|TRBJ2-7|.|TRBV5-1
TGCGCCAGCAGCTTGGCTCGGGGGGAAGGGGATTACGAGCAGTACTTC
CASSLARGEGDYEQYF
>TRBD2|TRBJ2-5|.|TRBV7-2
TGTGCCAGCAGGGTCCCGGGACTAGCGGGGACATTCTACTTC
CASRVPGLAGTFYF
>.|TRBJ1-4|.|TRBV16
TGTGCCAGCAGCCAATCATGGGCAGGGGAGTACGGTGAAAAACTGTTTTTT
CASSQSWAGEYGEKLFF
>.|TRBJ2-4|.|TRBV7-2
TGTGCCAGCAGCTTATCCCTGCCAGGTTACATTCAGTACTTC
CASSLSLPGYIQYF
>.|TRBJ1-1|.|TRBV21-1
TGTGCCAGCAGTTCCCAAACAGGGGGCCGTTTAGCTTTCTTT
CASSSQTGGRLAFF
>.|TRBJ2-3|.|TRBV12-5
TGTGCTAGTGGACCAGGACTCCGGAGGGTTTATTTT
CASGPGLRRVYF
>TRBD2|TRBJ2-5|once|TRBV4-2
TGTGCCAGCAGCCCGGGACTAGCGGGGGCCTATCAAGAGACCCAGTACTTC
CASSPGLAGAYQETQYF
>.|TRBJ1-4|.|TRBV2
TGTGCCAGCAGTGAAGGTGGGGCTCGGGAAAAACTGTTTTTT
CASSEGGAREKLFF
>.|TRBJ2-7|few|TRBV5-1
TGCGCCAGCAGTGGAGGTTGGAGCTCCTACGAGCAGTACTTC
CASSGGWSSYEQYF
>TRBD2|TRBJ2-1|.|TRBV5-1
TGCGCCAGCAGCTTGGGGTTAGCGGGGTCCTACAATGAGCAGTTCTTC
CASSLGLAGSYNEQFF
>.|TRBJ1-5|.|TRBV6-6
TGTGCCAGCGTAAAGGTAGCAGGGGCGTCTCAGCCCCAGCATTTT
CASVKVAGASQPQHF
>.|TRBJ1-2|once|TRBV5-4
TGTGCCAGCAGCCAGATTCGGGGACTCGATGGCTACACCTTC
CASSQIRGLDGYTF
>TRBD1|TRBJ1-5|once|TRBV27
TGTGCCAGCAGTTTATATCCCTCCGGGAGGGGGCAACAGCCCCAGCATTTT
CASSLYPSGRGQQPQHF
>.|TRBJ1-1|.|TRBV13
TGTGCCAGCAGCCCAAACCCGGGAGGGACTGAAGCTTTCTTT
CASSPNPGGTEAFF
>TRBD1|TRBJ1-1|.|TRBV4-1
TGCGCCAGCAGCCCCCGCCCCTTCCGGGACAGGGGTGAAGCTTTCTTT
CASSPRPFRDRGEAFF
>.|TRBJ2-3|once|TRBV5-1
TGCGCCAGCAGCGGAGCGTTAGGGGGAGGCACAGATACGCAGTATTTT
CASSGALGGGTDTQYF
>.|TRBJ2-3|.|TRBV6-1
TGTGCCAGCAGTGAAGGGGGGCAAAAAGATACGCAGTATTTT
CASSEGGQKDTQYF
>.|TRBJ2-3|.|TRBV5-4
TGTGCCAGCAGCTTGGGGACTACCGGAAGCACAGATACGCAGTATTTT
CASSLGTTGSTDTQYF
>TRBD1|TRBJ1-1|.|TRBV7-8
TGTGCCAGCAGCTTAAGGTCATCGGGACAGGGGGGGAACACTGAAGCTTTCTTT
CASSLRSSGQGGNTEAFF
>TRBD1|TRBJ1-6|.|TRBV5-1
TGCGCCAGCAGCTTGGCCGGGTCAGGGGGCGTGATGAGTTCACCCCTCCACTTT
CASSLAGSGGVMSSPLHF
>TRBD2|TRBJ2-3|few|TRBV2
TGTGCCAGCAGTCCGGGGGGGAGCACAGATACGCAGTATTTT
CASSPGGSTDTQYF
>TRBD2|TRBJ2-5|.|TRBV5-6
TGTGCCAGCAGCCGCGGGAGGGGAGAGACCCAGTACTTC
CASSRGRGETQYF
>.|TRBJ2-5|.|TRBV5-1
TGCGCCAGCCAATTCGGCGAGCGTGGGGGGTTGGGTCAAGAGACCCAGTACTTC
CASQFGERGGLGQETQYF
>.|TRBJ2-1|.|TRBV5-1
TGCGCCAGCACAGGGGACTACGCCTACAATGAGCAGTTCTTC
CASTGDYAYNEQFF
>.|TRBJ2-5|.|TRBV18
TGTGCCAGCTCCACCGGTGGAGGTGACCTGCAAACGGAGACCCAGTACTTC
CASSTGGGDLQTETQYF
>TRBD1|TRBJ2-7|.|TRBV2
TGTGCCAGCAGAGGGAATGAACCGACAGGGAAGAACTCCTACGAGCAGTACTTC
CASRGNEPTGKNSYEQYF
>TRBD1|TRBJ1-6|.|TRBV27
TGTGCCAGCAGTTTGCCCGGGACAGGGAGATCACCCCTCCACTTT
CASSLPGTGRSPLHF
>.|TRBJ2-3|.|TRBV18
TGTGCCAGCTCACCCTACAGGGACACTAAGAGTAGGGGCACAGATACGCAGTATTTT
CASSPYRDTKSRGTDTQYF
>TRBD2|TRBJ2-7|.|TRBV6-4
TGTGCCAGCAGTGACCGGAGCGGGGGGGCCCATGAGCAGTACTTC
CASSDRSGGAHEQYF